This T cell receptor beta chain appears in the sequencing data of a study of blood T cells in healthy people across ages. For the second PCR, which ran for about 7 to 11 cycles, a sample-barcoded 5' primer and a J-beta primer mix were used. In TCRdb, the 5' RACE reads were re-called with MiXCR into one record per CDR3 protein. The profile shows 1.5 million to 2 million distinct CDR3 sequences, roughly 52% of them singletons. This CDR3 has 13 amino acids. V shed 10 bases, J shed 6 bases, and the junction held 8 bases outside the gene matches. The V gene's germline CDR1 is SNHLY and CDR2 FYNNEI. The sequencing sample was made of blood. The rearrangement joins TRBV2 to TRBJ2-4; 8 bases agree with TRBD1. This sequence originates from a middle-aged woman in good health. Here the CDR3 DNA reads TGTGCCACCACTACAGGGGGAAGAAACATTCAGTACTTC. This codes for CATTTGGRNIQYF.